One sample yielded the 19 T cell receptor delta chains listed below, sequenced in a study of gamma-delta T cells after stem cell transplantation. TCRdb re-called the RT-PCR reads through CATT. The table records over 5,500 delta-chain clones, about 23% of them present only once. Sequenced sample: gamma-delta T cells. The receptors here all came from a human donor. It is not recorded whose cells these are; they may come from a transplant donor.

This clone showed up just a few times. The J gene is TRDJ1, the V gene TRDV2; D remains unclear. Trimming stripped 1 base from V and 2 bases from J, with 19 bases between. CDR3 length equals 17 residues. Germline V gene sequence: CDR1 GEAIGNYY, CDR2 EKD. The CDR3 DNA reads TGTGCCTGTGACACGCTGCGGGACGAATATTCTACCGATAAACTCATCTTT. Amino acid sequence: CACDTLRDEYSTDKLIF.

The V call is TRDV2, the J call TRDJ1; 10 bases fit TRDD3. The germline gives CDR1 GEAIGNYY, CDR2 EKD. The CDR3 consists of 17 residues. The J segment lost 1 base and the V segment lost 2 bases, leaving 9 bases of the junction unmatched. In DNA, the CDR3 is TGTGCCTGTGACAAACTGGGGGATCAAAGCCCCACCGATAAACTCATCTTT. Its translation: CACDKLGDQSPTDKLIF.

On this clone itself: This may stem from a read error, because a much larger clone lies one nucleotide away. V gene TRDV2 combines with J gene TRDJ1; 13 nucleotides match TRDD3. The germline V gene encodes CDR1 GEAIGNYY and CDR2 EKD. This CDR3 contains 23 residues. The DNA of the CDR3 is TGTGCCTGTGGCACCGTCAACTGGGGGATACGCGGGGGTACACCTTCGGGGACCGATAAACTCATCTTT. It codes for CACGTVNWGIRGGTPSGTDKLIF.

CDR3 DNA: TGTGCCTGTGACACCAGGTTCGGTGGGATAGGGGGATACGGGACTTTGTACACCGATAAACTCATCTTT. As protein: CACDTRFGGIGGYGTLYTDKLIF. This chain connects TRDV2 to TRDJ1, with 10 bases fitting TRDD3. The CDR3 contains 23 residues. The J segment lost 0 bases and the V segment lost 0 bases, leaving 24 bases of the junction unmatched. Germline V gene sequence: CDR1 GEAIGNYY, CDR2 EKD.

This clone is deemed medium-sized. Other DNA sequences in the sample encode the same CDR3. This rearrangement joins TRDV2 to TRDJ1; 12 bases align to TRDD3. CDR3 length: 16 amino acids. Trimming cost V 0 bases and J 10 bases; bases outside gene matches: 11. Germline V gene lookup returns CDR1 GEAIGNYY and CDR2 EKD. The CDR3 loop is CACDTIVAGGYAPLIF. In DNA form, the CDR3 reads TGTGCCTGTGACACCATTGTCGCTGGGGGATACGCTCCACTCATCTTT.

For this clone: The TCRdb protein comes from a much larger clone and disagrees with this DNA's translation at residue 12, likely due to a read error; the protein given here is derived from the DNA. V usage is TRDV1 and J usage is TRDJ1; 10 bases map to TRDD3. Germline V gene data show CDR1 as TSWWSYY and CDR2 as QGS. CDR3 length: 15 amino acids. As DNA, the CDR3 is TGTGCTCTTGGGGGACTGGGGGATTATGCCGATGAACTCATCTTT. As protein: CALGGLGDYADELIF.

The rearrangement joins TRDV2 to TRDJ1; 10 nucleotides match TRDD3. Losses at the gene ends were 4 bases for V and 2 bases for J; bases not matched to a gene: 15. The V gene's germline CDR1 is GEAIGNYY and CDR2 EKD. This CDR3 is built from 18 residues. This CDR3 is CACEPLGDTGDTTDKLIF. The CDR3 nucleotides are TGTGCCTGTGAACCATTGGGGGATACCGGGGACACAACCGATAAACTCATCTTT.

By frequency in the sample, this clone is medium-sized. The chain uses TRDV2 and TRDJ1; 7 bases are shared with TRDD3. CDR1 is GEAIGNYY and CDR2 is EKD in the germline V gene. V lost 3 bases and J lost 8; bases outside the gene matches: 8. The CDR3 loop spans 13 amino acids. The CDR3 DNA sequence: TGTGCCTGTGACGCGATCGTGGGGGACAAACTCATCTTT. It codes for CACDAIVGDKLIF.

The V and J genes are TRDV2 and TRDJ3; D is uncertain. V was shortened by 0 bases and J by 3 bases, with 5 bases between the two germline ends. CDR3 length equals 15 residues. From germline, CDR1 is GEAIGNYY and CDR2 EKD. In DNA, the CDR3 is TGTGCCTGTGACACCGGGTACTGGGACACCCGACAGATGTTTTTC. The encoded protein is CACDTGYWDTRQMFF.

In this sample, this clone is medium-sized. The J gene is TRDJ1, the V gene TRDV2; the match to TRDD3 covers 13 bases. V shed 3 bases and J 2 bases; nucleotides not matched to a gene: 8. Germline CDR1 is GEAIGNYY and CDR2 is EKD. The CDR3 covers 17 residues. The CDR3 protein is CACDPLLGDTQTDKLIF. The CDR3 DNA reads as TGTGCCTGTGACCCCCTACTGGGGGATACGCAAACCGATAAACTCATCTTT.

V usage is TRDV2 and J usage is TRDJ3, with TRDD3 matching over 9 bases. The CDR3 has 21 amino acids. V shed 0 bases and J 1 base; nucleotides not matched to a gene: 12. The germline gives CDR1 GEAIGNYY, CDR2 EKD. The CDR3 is CACDTWAGDTRYSWDTRQMFF. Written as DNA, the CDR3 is TGTGCCTGTGACACCTGGGCTGGGGATACGCGGTATTCCTGGGACACCCGACAGATGTTTTTC.

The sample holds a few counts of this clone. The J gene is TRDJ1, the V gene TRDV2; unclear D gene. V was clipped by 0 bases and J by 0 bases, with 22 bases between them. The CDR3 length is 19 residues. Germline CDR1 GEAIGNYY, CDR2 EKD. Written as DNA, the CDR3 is TGTGCCTGTGACACCGTCGGGACCGCACCGACGGACTACACCGATAAACTCATCTTT. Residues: CACDTVGTAPTDYTDKLIF.

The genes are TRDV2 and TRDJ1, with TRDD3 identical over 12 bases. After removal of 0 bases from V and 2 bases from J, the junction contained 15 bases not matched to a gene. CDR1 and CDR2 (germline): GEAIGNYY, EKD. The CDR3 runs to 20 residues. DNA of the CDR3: TGTGCCTGTGACACCGTTCTAGGTACTGGGGGATACTGGAAGACCGATAAACTCATCTTT. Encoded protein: CACDTVLGTGGYWKTDKLIF.

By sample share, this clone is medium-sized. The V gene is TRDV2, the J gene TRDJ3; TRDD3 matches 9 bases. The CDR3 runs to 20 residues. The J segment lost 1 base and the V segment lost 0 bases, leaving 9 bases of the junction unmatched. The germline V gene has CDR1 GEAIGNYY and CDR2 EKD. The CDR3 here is CACDTVNDWGKSWDTRQMFF. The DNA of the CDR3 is TGTGCCTGTGACACCGTAAATGACTGGGGGAAGTCCTGGGACACCCGACAGATGTTTTTC.

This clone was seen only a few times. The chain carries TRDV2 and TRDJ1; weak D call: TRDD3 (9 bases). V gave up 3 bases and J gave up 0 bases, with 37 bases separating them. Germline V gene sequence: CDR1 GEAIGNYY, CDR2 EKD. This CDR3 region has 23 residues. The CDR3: CACDPLTSYGGDWGTGYTDKLIF. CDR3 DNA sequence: TGTGCCTGTGACCCCTTGACTTCCTACGGGGGAGACTGGGGGACTGGGTACACCGATAAACTCATCTTT.

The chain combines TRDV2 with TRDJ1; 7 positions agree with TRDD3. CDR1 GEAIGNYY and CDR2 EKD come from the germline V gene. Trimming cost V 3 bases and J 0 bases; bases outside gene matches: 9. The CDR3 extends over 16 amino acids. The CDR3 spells CACDSILGGDTDKLIF. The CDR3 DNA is TGTGCCTGTGACTCCATTCTGGGGGGTGACACCGATAAACTCATCTTT.

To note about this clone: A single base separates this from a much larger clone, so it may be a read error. Written as DNA, the CDR3 is TGTGCCTGTGACACCTTGTCGTCCAACCTTGTCCCGGCGGGGCCTCAATCGAAACTCATCTTT. Amino acid sequence: CACDTLSSNLVPAGPQSKLIF. The V and J genes are TRDV2 and TRDJ1; D remains unclear. This CDR3 is built from 21 residues. The V gene's germline CDR1 is GEAIGNYY and CDR2 EKD. Trimming removed 0 bases from V and 8 bases from J, with 36 bases in between.

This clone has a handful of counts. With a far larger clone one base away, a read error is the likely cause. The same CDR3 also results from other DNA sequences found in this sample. In DNA, the CDR3 is TGTGCTCTTGGGGAACTATACCCGGCGGCACAACTCTTCTTT. Translating gives CALGELYPAAQLFF. V and J are TRDV1 and TRDJ2; D remains unclear. The CDR3 is 14 amino acids. In germline, CDR1 is TSWWSYY, CDR2 QGS. V lost 0 bases and J lost 8, with 10 bases in between.

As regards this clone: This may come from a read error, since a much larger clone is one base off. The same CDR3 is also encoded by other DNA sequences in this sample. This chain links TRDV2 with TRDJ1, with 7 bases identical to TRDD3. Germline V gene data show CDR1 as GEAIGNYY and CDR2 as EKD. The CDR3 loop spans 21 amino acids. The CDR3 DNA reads TGTGCCTGTGACACCGTAATCTCCTTAGGGGGATTAGGAGGGTACACTGATAAACTCATCTTT. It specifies CACDTVISLGGLGGYTDKLIF.